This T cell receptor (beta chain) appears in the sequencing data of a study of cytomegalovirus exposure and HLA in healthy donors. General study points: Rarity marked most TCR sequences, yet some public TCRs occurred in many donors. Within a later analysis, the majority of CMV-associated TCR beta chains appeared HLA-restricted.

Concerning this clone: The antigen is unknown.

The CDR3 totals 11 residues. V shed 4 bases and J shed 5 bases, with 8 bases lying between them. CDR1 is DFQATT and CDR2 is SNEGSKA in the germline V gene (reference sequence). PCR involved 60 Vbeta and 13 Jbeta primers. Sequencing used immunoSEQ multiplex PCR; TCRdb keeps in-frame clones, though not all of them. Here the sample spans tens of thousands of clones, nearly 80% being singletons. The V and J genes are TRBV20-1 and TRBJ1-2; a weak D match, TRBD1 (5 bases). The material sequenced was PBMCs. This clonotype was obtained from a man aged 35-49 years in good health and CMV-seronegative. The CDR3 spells CSATGWYGYTF. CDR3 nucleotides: TGCAGTGCTACAGGGTGGTATGGCTACACCTTC.